Listed below are T cell receptor beta chains from one sample, sequenced in a study of blood T cell repertoires in COVID-19. TCRdb's copy holds only in-frame clones and misses some; the assay was immunoSEQ multiplex PCR. The sample has about 440,000 clones, around 91% seen once; the top ten hold around 0.6%. The material sequenced was PBMCs or T cells enriched from blood (not recorded which). The receptors originated from a man younger than 35 who had recovered from COVID-19. Each CDR3 is given with its conserved first and last residue. The D gene is left open where the match is weak. Clone size, where shown, is once, few, many, or a class for clones that have expanded.

j_call,d_call,v_call,clone_size,cdr3_nt,cdr3_aa
TRBJ2-7,-,TRBV7-8,once,TGTGCCAGCAGCCCTAGGCAGGGTCGAAATGTTGACGAGCAGTACTTC,CASSPRQGRNVDEQYF
TRBJ2-1,-,TRBV27,-,TGTGCCAGCAGTGCCTTAGGGGCTGAGCAGTTCTTC,CASSALGAEQFF
TRBJ1-6,-,TRBV29-1,-,TGCAGCGTTGAGCCCCCCAATCCTATGGCACCCCTCCACTTT,CSVEPPNPMAPLHF
TRBJ1-1,TRBD1,TRBV29-1,-,TGCAGCGTCGCTAGCTTGACAGGGAGGACTGAAGCTTTCTTT,CSVASLTGRTEAFF
TRBJ1-4,TRBD1,TRBV6-5,-,TGTGCCAGCAGCTTGGGACAGGGGCAGGCAAAACTGTTTTTT,CASSLGQGQAKLFF
TRBJ1-4,-,TRBV7-3,-,TGTGCCAGCAGCCCACCGACGCGGAGCGGTGAAAAACTGTTTTTT,CASSPPTRSGEKLFF
TRBJ1-4,-,TRBV3-1/TRBV3-2,-,TGTGCCAGCAGCCAAGCGCGGGGTGCTAATGAAAAACTGTTTTTT,CASSQARGANEKLFF
TRBJ2-5,TRBD2,TRBV11-1,-,TGTGCCAGCAGCTTAGAAGCGGGGGGGCGGTCGACCCAGTACTTC,CASSLEAGGRSTQYF
TRBJ1-5,TRBD1,TRBV19,-,TGTGCCAGTAGTATTGGACAGGGCAATCAGCCCCAGCATTTT,CASSIGQGNQPQHF
TRBJ2-1,TRBD2,TRBV5-1,-,TGCGCCAGCAGCCCGGGACTAGCGGGAGTGGATGAGCAGTTCTTC,CASSPGLAGVDEQFF
TRBJ1-2,TRBD1,TRBV30,once,TGTGCCTGGAGTCTCCCGGGACAGGGTTCAGGCGGCTACACCTTC,CAWSLPGQGSGGYTF
TRBJ2-3,-,TRBV18,-,TGTGCCAGCTCACCACCCCCAGGCGATACGCAGTATTTT,CASSPPPGDTQYF
TRBJ1-1,-,TRBV29-1,few,TGCAGCGTTAGAGGAACCGTGAACACTGAAGCTTTCTTT,CSVRGTVNTEAFF
TRBJ2-1,-,TRBV7-3,once,TGTGCCAGCAGCTTAACAGGGGCAATTGAGAATGAGCAGTTCTTC,CASSLTGAIENEQFF
TRBJ2-1,TRBD2,TRBV7-8,-,TGTGCCAGCAGCTTAGGCGGGGGGGCGACCTACAATGAGCAGTTCTTC,CASSLGGGATYNEQFF
TRBJ1-5,-,TRBV7-9,-,TGTGCCAGCAGCGCAAGCGGTCGGGAGCCCCAGCATTTT,CASSASGREPQHF
TRBJ1-1,TRBD1,TRBV19,-,TGTGCCAGTATAGGAAAGGGGGCCTCTGAAGCTTTCTTT,CASIGKGASEAFF
TRBJ1-4,-,TRBV5-8,-,TGTGCCAGCAGCCACCTTAGCGGGGAAAATGAAAAACTGTTTTTT,CASSHLSGENEKLFF
TRBJ1-1,-,TRBV28,-,TGTGCCAGCAGGGGGGGGAACACTGAAGCTTTCTTT,CASRGGNTEAFF
TRBJ1-5,TRBD1,TRBV10-1,-,TGCGCCAGCAGCGACGCTACAGGGGGCGCATCTAGCAATCAGCCCCAGCATTTT,CASSDATGGASSNQPQHF
TRBJ1-5,-,TRBV6-1,-,TGTGCCAGCAGTGAAGCTGGGGGGGCGGATCAGCCCCAGCATTTT,CASSEAGGADQPQHF
TRBJ1-2,TRBD1,TRBV6-5,-,TGTGCCAGCAGTTACCGGACAGGGGGCAACTATGGCTACACCTTC,CASSYRTGGNYGYTF
TRBJ1-1,TRBD1,TRBV3-1/TRBV3-2,once,TGTGCCAGCAGCCAAACGCTCGACAGGGCGCACCTTGAAGCTTTCTTT,CASSQTLDRAHLEAFF
TRBJ1-1,-,TRBV5-4,once,TGTGCCAGCAGTCCCATGTTGGGGCGGGAGGCTGAAGCTTTCTTT,CASSPMLGREAEAFF
TRBJ1-5,-,TRBV11-3,-,TGTGCCAGCAGCTTGGTGCAGGGGCGGCCCCAGCATTTT,CASSLVQGRPQHF
TRBJ1-5,-,TRBV6-5,-,TGTGCCAGCAGACAGGGAAGTTTTCAGCCCCAGCATTTT,CASRQGSFQPQHF
TRBJ1-3,-,TRBV21-1,-,TGTGCCAGCAGCAGATACGAATATAGGGGGTACCTCTCTGGAAACACCATATATTTT,CASSRYEYRGYLSGNTIYF
TRBJ2-3,-,TRBV7-8,-,TGTGCCAGCAGCTCCAGGGGTCAGGATACGCAGTATTTT,CASSSRGQDTQYF
TRBJ2-3,TRBD1,TRBV2,once,TGTGCCAGCAGTGTGACAGGGGGCGGGACAGATACGCAGTATTTT,CASSVTGGGTDTQYF
TRBJ2-1,TRBD2,TRBV11-3,-,TGTGCCAGCAGCTTAGTATCTAGCGGGGGCAATGAGCAGTTCTTC,CASSLVSSGGNEQFF